The 27 T cell receptor beta chains below all came from one sample that was sequenced in a study of T cell responses to AZD1222 COVID-19 vaccine. The assay was immunoSEQ multiplex PCR, and TCRdb's table has in-frame clones only and misses some. The sample includes about 140,000 clones, around nine tenths of them seen just once. The input for sequencing was peripheral blood, taken on day 0 of AZD1222 vaccination. The receptors originated from an adult in good health.

The rearrangement uses TRBV7-9 and TRBJ1-3, with 7 bases fitting TRBD1. The CDR3 runs to 18 residues. Germline-derived CDR1 and CDR2 are SEHNR and FQNEAQ (reference sequence). Losses at the gene ends were 7 bases for V and 3 bases for J; bases not matched to a gene: 18. The CDR3 spells CASNVGQGGTVYGNTIYF. The CDR3, as DNA: TGTGCCAGCAACGTGGGGCAGGGGGGGACAGTTTATGGAAACACCATATATTTT. Drawing the rest from reference TRBV7-9 and TRBJ1-3, the complete variable domain is DTGVSQNPRHKITKRGQNVTFRCDPISEHNRLYWYRQTLGQGPEFLTYFQNEAQLEKSRLLSDRFSAERPKGSFSTLEIQRTEQGDSAMYLCASNVGQGGTVYGNTIYFGEGSWLTVV.

Only one count was recorded for this clone. The rearrangement uses TRBV19 and TRBJ2-1; perhaps TRBD1 as D (5 bases). The CDR3 has 12 residues. V lost 8 bases and J lost 3, with 8 bases in between. Germline lookup yields CDR1 LNHDA and CDR2 SQIVND (reference sequence). In nucleotides, the CDR3 is TGTGCCAGTCAGGGTCACTACAATGAGCAGTTCTTC. Protein product: CASQGHYNEQFF.

This clone was seen a single time. The V gene is TRBV27, the J gene TRBJ1-1, with D tentatively TRBD1 (5 bases). V lost 0 bases and J lost 1, with 12 bases in between. CDR1 and CDR2 from the germline V gene are MNHEY and SMNVEV (reference sequence). The CDR3 runs 16 residues. The CDR3 reads CASSLSNRTPNTEAFF. CDR3 nucleotide sequence: TGTGCCAGCAGTTTATCGAACAGGACCCCGAACACTGAAGCTTTCTTT.

The chain combines TRBV6-4 with TRBJ2-1; the match to TRBD2 covers 7 bases. The junction had 4 bases not matched to a gene; V was cut back by 5 bases and J by 0 bases. Germline CDR1 is MRHNA and CDR2 is SNTAGT. The CDR3 runs 15 residues. CDR3 sequence (DNA): TGTGCCAGCAGTACTAGCGTTAGCTCCTACAATGAGCAGTTCTTC. Amino acids: CASSTSVSSYNEQFF.

The chain joins TRBV21-1 to TRBJ1-2; the table gives TRBD1 as D, unverified against the DNA. TRBV21-1 constitutes a pseudogene. This CDR3 comprises 13 residues. This chain's CDR3 is CASSPGQNYGYTF. In DNA, the CDR3 is TGTGCCAGCAGCCCCGGACAGAACTATGGCTACACCTTC.

The genes are TRBV24-1 and TRBJ2-1; 15 positions agree with TRBD2. The germline gives CDR1 KGHDR, CDR2 SFDVKD. V lost 1 base, J lost 8 bases, and 14 bases stayed unmatched. This CDR3 comprises 20 residues. CDR3 nucleotides: TGTGCCACCAGTGATTTTAAGGGTCGAGGACTAGCGGGAGGGAGGGATGAGCAGTTCTTC. The encoded protein is CATSDFKGRGLAGGRDEQFF.

This chain uses TRBV19 with TRBJ1-5; 9 bases agree with TRBD1. The ends lost 5 bases at V and 2 bases at J; junction bases unmatched: 10. CDR1 and CDR2 (germline): LNHDA, SQIVND (reference sequence). The CDR3 runs to 17 residues. The CDR3 reads CASSHRGQGRRNQPQHF. CDR3 DNA sequence: TGTGCCAGTAGTCACAGGGGGCAGGGCCGACGCAATCAGCCCCAGCATTTT.

This chain connects TRBV24-1 to TRBJ2-2; no reliable D call. The germline CDR1 and CDR2 sequences are KGHDR and SFDVKD. CDR3 length: 14 amino acids. The V gene lost 0 bases and the J gene lost 3 bases, with 4 bases spanning the gap. In DNA, the CDR3 is TGTGCCACCAGTGATTTGCTGTACACCGGGGAGCTGTTTTTT. Its protein product is CATSDLLYTGELFF.

V gene TRBV4-3 combines with J gene TRBJ1-2; 7 bases align to TRBD1. Germline CDR1 LGHNA, CDR2 YSLEER. The CDR3 loop spans 16 amino acids. Trimming removed 0 bases from V and 4 bases from J; junction bases left unmatched: 8. CDR3: CASSQEWDSGAYGYTF. The DNA of the CDR3 is TGCGCCAGCAGCCAAGAGTGGGACAGCGGGGCCTATGGCTACACCTTC.

This chain connects TRBV5-4 to TRBJ1-4; D is possibly TRBD1 (5 bases). CDR1 SGHNT and CDR2 YYREEE come from the germline V gene (reference sequence). This CDR3 comprises 16 residues. V lost 1 base and J 1 base, leaving 11 bases between the germline ends. In DNA, the CDR3 is TGTGCCAGCAGCTTGAGGAGTGGGGGAACTAATGAAAAACTGTTTTTT. It specifies CASSLRSGGTNEKLFF.

The J gene is TRBJ2-1, the V gene TRBV9; D is unresolved. The CDR3 runs to 16 residues. Trimming removed 0 bases from V and 10 bases from J, with 20 bases in between. The V gene's germline CDR1 is SGDLS and CDR2 YYNGEE. The chain's CDR3 is CASSVAGGRPIEEQFF. CDR3 in DNA: TGTGCCAGCAGCGTAGCTGGCGGCAGGCCAATAGAGGAGCAGTTCTTC.

The rearrangement uses TRBV10-3 and TRBJ1-2; no clear D gene. The CDR3 totals 13 residues. Trimming left V 10 bases short and J 6 bases short, with 18 bases between. Looked up from germline, CDR1 is ENHRY and CDR2 is SYGVKD. The CDR3 spells CATKRLGSDGYTF. CDR3 sequence (DNA): TGTGCCACTAAGCGGCTCGGAAGCGATGGCTACACCTTC.

In this sample, this clone turned up a few times. The chain carries TRBV5-5 and TRBJ2-7; no clear D gene. The CDR3 loop spans 14 amino acids. V shed 2 bases and J shed 6 bases, with 15 bases lying between them. The germline gives CDR1 SGHKS, CDR2 YYEKEE (reference sequence). The CDR3 coding sequence is TGTGCCAGCAGCTTAACGGCCCCTTTTGGCGAGCAGTACTTC. This codes for CASSLTAPFGEQYF.

This chain links TRBV3-1 (or the pseudogene TRBV3-2) with TRBJ1-1, with unresolved D. Germline loops: CDR1 LGHDT, CDR2 YNNKEL (reference sequence). With 0 bases removed from V and 12 bases from J, the gap between germline ends came to 14 bases. CDR3 length: 13 amino acids. The CDR3 protein is CASSQDRIGMPFF. CDR3 DNA: TGTGCCAGCAGCCAAGATAGGATCGGGATGCCTTTCTTT.

The chain carries TRBV29-1 and TRBJ2-1; possible D gene TRBD2, 5 bases. The germline CDR1 and CDR2 sequences are SQVTM and ANQGSEA. Trimming cost V 3 bases and J 9 bases, with 18 bases left between them. The CDR3 has 14 amino acids. DNA for the CDR3: TGCAGCGTTGAGGCCCCACTAGGGCAGCGTGAGCAGTTCTTC. As protein: CSVEAPLGQREQFF.

This chain joins TRBV3-1 (or the pseudogene TRBV3-2) and TRBJ1-5; 9 bases agree with TRBD1. Trimming cost V 4 bases and J 6 bases; bases outside gene matches: 4. CDR1 and CDR2 from the germline V gene are LGHDT and YNNKEL (reference sequence). This CDR3 is built from 14 residues. CDR3 residues: CASSPQGAGQPQHF. The CDR3 DNA is TGTGCCAGCAGCCCACAGGGGGCTGGTCAGCCCCAGCATTTT.

The rearrangement links TRBV9 to TRBJ2-7; TRBD1 matches at 7 bases. This CDR3 comprises 14 residues. After removal of 4 bases from V and 4 bases from J, the junction contained 8 bases not matched to a gene. Germline V gives CDR1 SGDLS, CDR2 YYNGEE. The DNA of the CDR3 is TGTGCCAGCAGCCCCGGGACAGTAATTTACGAGCAGTACTTC. Translated: CASSPGTVIYEQYF. Supplemented by reference TRBV9 and TRBJ2-7, the full variable domain reads DSGVTQTPKHLITATGQRVTLRCSPRSGDLSVYWYQQSLDQGLQFLIQYYNGEERAKGNILERFSAQQFPDLHSELNLSSLELGDSALYFCASSPGTVIYEQYFGPGTRLTVT.

The chain carries TRBV9 and TRBJ2-4; weak D call: TRBD1 (5 bases). The CDR3 runs 17 residues. V lost 3 bases, J lost 3 bases, and 19 bases lay in between. The V gene's germline CDR1 is SGDLS and CDR2 YYNGEE. The CDR3 DNA sequence: TGTGCCAGCAGCGACCCCGAACACAGGTCGGGCAAAAACATTCAGTACTTC. This gives the protein CASSDPEHRSGKNIQYF.

V usage is TRBV4-3 and J usage is TRBJ2-6; D unresolved. The germline CDR1 and CDR2 sequences are LGHNA and YSLEER. With 1 base removed from V and 3 bases from J, the gap between germline ends came to 10 bases. The CDR3 has 16 residues. CDR3 protein: CASSQAPGLGANVLTF. CDR3 nucleotide sequence: TGCGCCAGCAGCCAAGCCCCGGGCCTTGGGGCCAACGTCCTGACTTTC.

This clone has a single count. The gene calls are TRBV5-4 and TRBJ2-7, with a tentative D call TRBD1 (5 bases). Per germline, CDR1 SGHNT and CDR2 YYREEE (reference sequence). This CDR3 contains 14 residues. V was clipped by 4 bases and J by 0 bases, with 11 bases between them. In DNA form, the CDR3 reads TGTGCCAGCAGCCCGACAGATATCTCCTACGAGCAGTACTTC. It is translated as CASSPTDISYEQYF.

V and J are TRBV11-2 and TRBJ2-7, with a possible D match to TRBD1 (6 bases). CDR3 length: 15 amino acids. Germline-derived CDR1 and CDR2 are SGHAT and FQNNGV. V was clipped by 1 base and J by 5 bases, with 15 bases between them. In nucleotides, the CDR3 is TGTGCCAGCAGCTTAGGCCTAGGGGGTTGGGACGAGCAGTACTTC. Its protein is CASSLGLGGWDEQYF.

The CDR3 loop reads CASSYSGKEDEQFF. DNA for the CDR3: TGTGCCAGCAGTTACTCGGGTAAGGAAGATGAGCAGTTCTTC. The V gene is TRBV6-5, the J gene TRBJ2-1; the D is unclear. V was pared by 0 bases and J by 8 bases, with 11 bases between. Germline-derived CDR1 and CDR2 are MNHEY and SVGAGI. This CDR3 region has 14 residues.

This clone was detected only a few times. This chain links TRBV25-1 with TRBJ1-1; D is possibly TRBD1 (6 bases). The CDR3 loop spans 15 amino acids. Germline-derived CDR1 and CDR2 are MGHDK and SYGVNS. V dropped 4 bases and J dropped 5 bases, with 17 bases sitting between them. The CDR3 loop reads CASSAPEGGRTEAFF. As DNA, the CDR3 is TGTGCCAGCAGTGCGCCTGAGGGGGGGCGGACTGAAGCTTTCTTT.

This chain links TRBV27 with TRBJ2-6; the match to TRBD1 covers 7 bases. In germline, CDR1 is MNHEY, CDR2 SMNVEV (reference sequence). Trimming took 5 bases from V and 0 from J; bases not matched to a gene: 7. The CDR3 extends over 17 amino acids. This CDR3 reads CASSRQGDASGANVLTF. In DNA form, the CDR3 reads TGTGCCAGCAGTAGACAGGGCGATGCCTCTGGGGCCAACGTCCTGACTTTC.

V and J are TRBV15 and TRBJ2-7; the D is unclear. Germline V CDR1 and CDR2: LNHNV, YYDKDF (reference sequence). Between the trimmed V and J ends, which lost 9 bases and 5 bases, there was a span of 14 bases. The CDR3 consists of 12 residues. This chain's CDR3 is CATGRAGDEQYF. The CDR3 bases are TGTGCCACAGGCCGAGCTGGGGACGAGCAGTACTTC.

CDR3 nucleotide sequence: TGTGCCAGTAATACACAGGGGAGAACTGAAGCTTTCTTT. It specifies CASNTQGRTEAFF. The V call is TRBV19, the J call TRBJ1-1, with 7 bases lining up with TRBD1. Trimming removed 7 bases from V and 5 bases from J; junction bases left unmatched: 7. The germline CDR1 and CDR2 sequences are LNHDA and SQIVND (reference sequence). CDR3 length: 13 amino acids.

The chain recombines TRBV28 with TRBJ1-3; 8 positions agree with TRBD1. V trimming: 7 bases; J trimming: 2 bases; junction bases outside the gene matches: 1. The CDR3 loop spans 13 amino acids. Germline CDR1 is MDHEN and CDR2 is SYDVKM. The CDR3 loop reads CASIQGAGNTIYF. The CDR3 DNA sequence: TGTGCCAGCATACAGGGGGCTGGAAACACCATATATTTT.